These 22 T cell receptor beta chains share one sample of origin, sequenced in a study of early T cells in non-severe SARS-CoV-2 infection. From the 5' RACE reads, TCRdb called clonotypes with MiXCR, one entry per CDR3 protein. The sample carries about 69,000 distinct CDR3 sequences, roughly an eighth recorded once. The sample was whole blood. These receptors all come from an adult who was a healthcare worker with PCR-confirmed SARS-CoV-2 infection or an uninfected control (not recorded which).

This clonotype was detected many times. J is TRBJ2-2 and V is TRBV14; the D is unclear. The CDR3 length is 13 residues. Germline loops: CDR1 SGHDN, CDR2 FVKESK. The V gene lost 2 bases and the J gene lost 7 bases, with 8 bases spanning the gap. The CDR3: CASSQRGGGELFF. As DNA, the CDR3 is TGTGCCAGCAGCCAAAGAGGTGGCGGGGAGCTGTTTTTT.

This clonotype occurred many times. The rearrangement joins TRBV29-1 to TRBJ2-1; D ambiguous. CDR1 and CDR2 (germline): SQVTM, ANQGSEA. With 6 bases removed from V and 0 bases from J, the gap between germline ends came to 12 bases. The CDR3 runs to 14 residues. CDR3 coding DNA: TGCAGCGTGAATGGTGGTAGCTCCTACAATGAGCAGTTCTTC. This sequence encodes CSVNGGSSYNEQFF.

This chain connects TRBV6-6 to TRBJ1-1, with D perhaps TRBD1 (5 bases). This CDR3 contains 12 residues. Germline CDR1 is MNHNY and CDR2 is SVGAGI (reference sequence). The V end was cut by 7 bases, the J end by 12 bases, with 18 bases between. This CDR3 is CASTQREGKTFF. In DNA, the CDR3 is TGTGCCAGCACCCAACGGGAGGGGAAGACTTTCTTT.

In its sample, this clonotype was seen many times. This chain links TRBV7-8 with TRBJ2-3; 10 bases line up with TRBD2. Germline CDR1 is SGHVS and CDR2 is FQNEAQ. The CDR3 covers 16 residues. The J segment lost 1 base and the V segment lost 6 bases, leaving 7 bases of the junction unmatched. The CDR3 spells CASRQSGGAGTDTQYF. For the CDR3, the DNA is TGTGCCAGCAGGCAGAGCGGGGGGGCTGGCACAGATACGCAGTATTTT. Based on the CDR3 plus reference TRBV7-8 and TRBJ2-3, the full variable domain is GAGVSQSPRYKVAKRGQDVALRCDPISGHVSLFWYQQALGQGPEFLTYFQNEAQLDKSGLPSDRFFAERPEGSVSTLKIQRTQQEDSAVYLCASRQSGGAGTDTQYFGPGTRLTVL.

This clonotype appeared a few times. The rearrangement joins TRBV6-5 to TRBJ1-2, with no clear D. Deletions cut 4 bases from V and 8 bases from J, with 11 bases between. The CDR3 is made up of 12 amino acids. CDR1 MNHEY and CDR2 SVGAGI come from the germline V gene. The CDR3 is CASSSQSNGYTF. The CDR3 nucleotides are TGTGCCAGCAGTTCCCAATCGAACGGCTACACCTTC.

The rearrangement uses TRBV4-1 and TRBJ2-7, with 8 nucleotides matching TRBD1. J lost 3 bases, V lost 0 bases, and 7 bases had no gene match. Germline lookup yields CDR1 MGHRA and CDR2 YSYEKL. The CDR3 is made up of 16 amino acids. The CDR3 nucleotides read TGCGCCAGCAGCCAAGACAGGGGGCCGGCGGTCTACGAGCAGTACTTC. It is translated as CASSQDRGPAVYEQYF.

The chain combines TRBV11-2 with TRBJ1-4; tentatively, D is TRBD1 (5 bases). Trimming stripped 2 bases from V and 12 bases from J, with 13 bases between. CDR1 is SGHAT and CDR2 is FQNNGV in the germline V gene. This CDR3 contains 13 residues. The CDR3 region is CASSLQGYMELFF. The CDR3 nucleotides are TGTGCCAGCAGCTTACAGGGTTATATGGAACTGTTTTTT.

This clonotype appeared a few times. The chain carries TRBV5-1 and TRBJ2-7; D may be TRBD2 (5 bases). The germline gives CDR1 SGHRS, CDR2 YFSETQ. V was shortened by 4 bases and J by 3 bases, with 17 bases between the two germline ends. This CDR3 contains 15 residues. CDR3 region: CASSPGSLGYYEQYF. CDR3 nucleotide sequence: TGCGCCAGCAGCCCGGGGAGTTTGGGGTACTACGAGCAGTACTTC.

The sample holds a few counts of this clonotype. The rearrangement joins TRBV20-1 to TRBJ2-3, with a tentative D call TRBD1 (5 bases). V lost 3 bases to trimming and J lost 2 bases, with 15 bases between them. The CDR3 is 15 amino acids. The germline V gene has CDR1 DFQATT and CDR2 SNEGSKA (reference sequence). CDR3 amino acids: CSARRPLGHTDTQYF. CDR3 DNA: TGCAGTGCTAGGCGACCCCTGGGGCACACAGATACGCAGTATTTT.

This clonotype has a count of ten or more. The chain couples TRBV18 to TRBJ2-3, with D possibly TRBD1 on 5 matching bases. Germline V gene lookup returns CDR1 KGHSH and CDR2 LQKENI. The CDR3 totals 15 residues. V was pared by 4 bases and J by 1 base, with 12 bases between. The CDR3 nucleotides read TGTGCCAGCTCACGTGCGTTGACAGGCACAGATACGCAGTATTTT. Protein sequence: CASSRALTGTDTQYF.

V gene TRBV10-2 combines with J gene TRBJ2-7; 7 bases map to TRBD2. The CDR3 extends over 14 amino acids. J was trimmed by 5 bases and V by 7 bases; bases with no gene match: 11. Looked up from germline, CDR1 is WSHSY and CDR2 is SAAADI. CDR3 DNA: TGCGCCAGCACTCTCGCGGGGGACGCCCACGAGCAGTACTTC. As protein: CASTLAGDAHEQYF.

The CDR3 here is CASSLFLNTGELFF. The CDR3 DNA is TGTGCCAGCAGTTTGTTTTTGAACACCGGGGAGCTGTTTTTT. The rearrangement links TRBV6-2 or TRBV6-3 to TRBJ2-2; no reliable D call. The germline CDR1 and CDR2 sequences are MNHEY and SVGEGT. The CDR3 contains 14 residues. The V end was cut by 4 bases, the J end by 1 base, with 7 bases between.

This clonotype was recorded many times. The chain has TRBV7-9 and TRBJ2-3; 13 nucleotides line up with TRBD2. Germline V gives CDR1 SEHNR, CDR2 FQNEAQ (reference sequence). V trimming: 5 bases; J trimming: 5 bases; junction bases outside the gene matches: 7. This CDR3 contains 16 residues. The DNA of the CDR3 is TGTGCCAGCAGCAAGACTAGCGGGGGGCCGAAAGATACGCAGTATTTT. Its protein product is CASSKTSGGPKDTQYF.

This clonotype was observed a few times. The V gene is TRBV5-1, the J gene TRBJ1-1, with TRBD1 identical over 8 bases. The J segment lost 5 bases and the V segment lost 3 bases, leaving 6 bases of the junction unmatched. From germline, CDR1 is SGHRS and CDR2 YFSETQ. The CDR3 has 14 amino acids. DNA of the CDR3: TGCGCCAGCAGCTCGTCAGGGGGCCGGACTGAAGCTTTCTTT. It specifies CASSSSGGRTEAFF.

This clonotype has more than one count but fewer than ten. The chain combines TRBV20-1 with TRBJ2-5; D assignment may be TRBD1 or TRBD2 (6 bases each). V gave up 5 bases and J gave up 4 bases, with 14 bases separating them. In germline, CDR1 is DFQATT, CDR2 SNEGSKA (reference sequence). This CDR3 spans 13 amino acids. This CDR3 is CSAGSGDLETQYF. CDR3 in DNA: TGCAGTGCTGGGTCAGGGGACTTAGAGACCCAGTACTTC.

In this sample, this clonotype turned up a few times. V gene TRBV5-1 combines with J gene TRBJ2-5; TRBD1 matches 10 bases. Germline V gene sequence: CDR1 SGHRS, CDR2 YFSETQ. The CDR3 is made up of 15 amino acids. V lost 3 bases and J lost 4; bases outside the gene matches: 6. CDR3 sequence (DNA): TGCGCCAGCAGCTCCGACGGACAGGGGGGAGAGACCCAGTACTTC. Translation: CASSSDGQGGETQYF.

The rearrangement links TRBV11-2 to TRBJ2-1, with a possible D match to TRBD1 (6 bases). CDR3 length equals 16 residues. Germline-derived CDR1 and CDR2 are SGHAT and FQNNGV. The V gene lost 2 bases and the J gene lost 3 bases, with 14 bases spanning the gap. The DNA for the CDR3 is TGTGCCAGCAGCTTAATCGGAGGACAGCTCTACAATGAGCAGTTCTTC. Its translation is CASSLIGGQLYNEQFF.

By proportion, this clonotype is medium-sized. The chain joins TRBV29-1 to TRBJ2-3; no definite D call. Germline V gene data show CDR1 as SQVTM and CDR2 as ANQGSEA. Trimming removed 6 bases at V and 0 bases at J, with 7 bases between. The CDR3 consists of 12 residues. CDR3 nucleotide sequence: TGCAGCGTCGCGGACAGCACAGATACGCAGTATTTT. This sequence encodes CSVADSTDTQYF.

The gene calls are TRBV19 and TRBJ1-6; D gene ambiguous. Germline CDR1 is LNHDA and CDR2 is SQIVND (reference sequence). This CDR3 is built from 13 residues. V shed 5 bases and J shed 7 bases, with 9 bases lying between them. In DNA, the CDR3 is TGTGCCAGTAGTCCGCCAGGCAATTCACCCCTCCACTTT. As protein: CASSPPGNSPLHF.

This clonotype showed up just a few times. V usage is TRBV27 and J usage is TRBJ1-5, with no clear D. From germline, CDR1 is MNHEY and CDR2 SMNVEV (reference sequence). The length of the CDR3 is 13 residues. Trimming removed 3 bases from V and 1 base from J, with 4 bases in between. The CDR3 is CASSLRSNQPQHF. The CDR3 DNA follows: TGTGCCAGCAGTTTGAGGAGCAATCAGCCCCAGCATTTT.

This clonotype was picked up a small number of times. This chain joins TRBV7-2 and TRBJ1-1; D ambiguous. Trimming took 2 bases from V and 7 from J, leaving 14 bases between them. The CDR3 consists of 14 residues. Germline CDR1 reads SGHTA; CDR2 reads FQGNSA. The CDR3 sequence: CASSLSVQTFEAFF. In DNA form, the CDR3 reads TGTGCCAGCAGCTTATCTGTACAGACGTTTGAAGCTTTCTTT.

This clonotype was seen a few times. This sequence joins TRBV29-1 and TRBJ1-3, with D perhaps TRBD1 (5 bases). The CDR3 runs to 14 residues. The germline V gene encodes CDR1 SQVTM and CDR2 ANQGSEA. The germline V and J ends were trimmed by 5 bases and 1 base, with 12 bases remaining between them. CDR3 amino acids: CSVSYRLSGNTIYF. DNA for the CDR3: TGCAGCGTTAGCTACAGGTTATCTGGAAACACCATATATTTT.